This T cell receptor beta chain was sequenced during a study of blood T cell repertoires in COVID-19. Using immunoSEQ multiplex PCR, the repertoire was profiled, and TCRdb retains in-frame clones only, with some absent. The sample consists of some 100,000 clones, 80% to 90% of them appearing once. Germline V gene lookup returns CDR1 LGHDT and CDR2 YNNKEL (reference sequence). CDR3 length: 14 amino acids. Deletions cut 6 bases from V and 1 base from J, with 9 bases between. Sequencing was performed on PBMCs or T cells enriched from blood (not recorded which). The chain combines TRBV3-1 (or the pseudogene TRBV3-2) with TRBJ2-2; tentatively, D is TRBD1 (6 bases). This TCR derives from a woman aged 50 to 60 who had recovered from COVID-19. CDR3 DNA: TGTGCCAGCAGGTTGGGACAGAACACCGGGGAGCTGTTTTTT. This codes for CASRLGQNTGELFF.